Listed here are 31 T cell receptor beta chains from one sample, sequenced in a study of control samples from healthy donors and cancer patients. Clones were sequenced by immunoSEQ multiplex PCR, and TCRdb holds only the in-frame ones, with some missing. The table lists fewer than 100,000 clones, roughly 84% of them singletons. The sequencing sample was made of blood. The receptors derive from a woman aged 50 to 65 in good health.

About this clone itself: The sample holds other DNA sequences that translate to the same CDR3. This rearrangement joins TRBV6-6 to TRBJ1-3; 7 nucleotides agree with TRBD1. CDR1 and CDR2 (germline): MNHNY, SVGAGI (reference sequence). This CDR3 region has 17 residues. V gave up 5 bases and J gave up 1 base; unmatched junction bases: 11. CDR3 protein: CASSRYRGTTSGNTIYF. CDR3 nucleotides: TGTGCCAGCAGTCGGTACAGGGGTACTACTTCTGGAAACACCATATATTTT.

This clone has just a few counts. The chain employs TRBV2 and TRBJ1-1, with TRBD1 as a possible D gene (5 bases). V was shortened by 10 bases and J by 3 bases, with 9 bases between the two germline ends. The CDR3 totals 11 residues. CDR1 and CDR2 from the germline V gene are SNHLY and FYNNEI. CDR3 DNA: TGTGCCACTTTGGGGGACACTGAAGCTTTCTTT. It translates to CATLGDTEAFF.

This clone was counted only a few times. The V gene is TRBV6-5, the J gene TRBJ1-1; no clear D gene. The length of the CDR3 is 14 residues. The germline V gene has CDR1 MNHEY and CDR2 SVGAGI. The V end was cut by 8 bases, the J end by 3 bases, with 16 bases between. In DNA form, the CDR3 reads TGTGCCAGCCCAGCCCCATGGGGTCACACTGAAGCTTTCTTT. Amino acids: CASPAPWGHTEAFF.

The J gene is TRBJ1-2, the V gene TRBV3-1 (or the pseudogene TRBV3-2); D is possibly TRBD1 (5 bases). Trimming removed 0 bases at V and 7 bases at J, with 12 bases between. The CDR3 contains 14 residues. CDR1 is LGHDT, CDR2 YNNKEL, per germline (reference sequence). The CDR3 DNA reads TGTGCCAGCAGCCAAGATATGAGGGGAAGTGGCTACACCTTC. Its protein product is CASSQDMRGSGYTF.

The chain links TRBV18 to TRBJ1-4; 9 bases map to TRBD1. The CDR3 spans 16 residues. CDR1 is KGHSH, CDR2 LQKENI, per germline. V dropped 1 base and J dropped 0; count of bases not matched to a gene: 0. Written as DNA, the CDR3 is TGTGCCAGCTCACCACGACAGGGGGCAACTAATGAAAAACTGTTTTTT. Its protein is CASSPRQGATNEKLFF.

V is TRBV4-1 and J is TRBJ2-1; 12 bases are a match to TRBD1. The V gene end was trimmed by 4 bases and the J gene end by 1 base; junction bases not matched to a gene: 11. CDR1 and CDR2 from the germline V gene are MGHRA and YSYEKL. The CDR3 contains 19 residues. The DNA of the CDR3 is TGCGCCAGCAGCCGAACATTCCGGGACAGGGGGCGGTCCTACAATGAGCAGTTCTTC. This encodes CASSRTFRDRGRSYNEQFF.

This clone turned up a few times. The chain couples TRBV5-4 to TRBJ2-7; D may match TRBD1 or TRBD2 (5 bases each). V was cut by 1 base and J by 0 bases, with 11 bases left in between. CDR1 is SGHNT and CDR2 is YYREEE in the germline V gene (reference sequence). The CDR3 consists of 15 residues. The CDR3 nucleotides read TGTGCCAGCAGCTTGACGGGACGGTCCTCCTACGAGCAGTACTTC. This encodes CASSLTGRSSYEQYF.

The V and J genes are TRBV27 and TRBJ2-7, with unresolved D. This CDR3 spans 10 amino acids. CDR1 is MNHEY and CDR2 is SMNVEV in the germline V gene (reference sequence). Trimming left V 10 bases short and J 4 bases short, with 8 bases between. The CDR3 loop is CAILLYEQYF. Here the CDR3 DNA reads TGTGCCATATTACTTTACGAGCAGTACTTC.

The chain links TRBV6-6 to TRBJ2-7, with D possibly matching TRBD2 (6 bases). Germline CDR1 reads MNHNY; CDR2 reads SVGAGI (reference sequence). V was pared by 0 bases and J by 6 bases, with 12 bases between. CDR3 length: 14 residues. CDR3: CASSYSGVGGEQYF. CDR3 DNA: TGTGCCAGCAGTTACTCTGGCGTGGGGGGCGAGCAGTACTTC.

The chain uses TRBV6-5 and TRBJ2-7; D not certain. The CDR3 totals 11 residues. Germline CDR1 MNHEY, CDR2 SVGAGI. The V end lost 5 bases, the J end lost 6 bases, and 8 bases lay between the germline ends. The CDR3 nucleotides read TGTGCCAGCAGTCATTACCCCGAGCAGTACTTC. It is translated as CASSHYPEQYF.

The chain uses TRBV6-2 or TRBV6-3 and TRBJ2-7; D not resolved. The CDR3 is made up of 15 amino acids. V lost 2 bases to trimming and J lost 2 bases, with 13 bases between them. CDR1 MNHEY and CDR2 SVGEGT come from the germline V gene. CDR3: CASSYGRLSPYEQYF. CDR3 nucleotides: TGTGCCAGCAGTTACGGCAGGTTATCCCCCTACGAGCAGTACTTC.

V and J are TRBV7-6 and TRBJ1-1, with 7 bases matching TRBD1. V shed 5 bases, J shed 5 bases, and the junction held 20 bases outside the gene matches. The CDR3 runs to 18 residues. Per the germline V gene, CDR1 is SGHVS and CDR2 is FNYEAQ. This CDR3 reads CASSPRDRYSSFITEAFF. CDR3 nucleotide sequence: TGTGCCAGCAGCCCTAGGGACAGATACTCGTCTTTCATAACTGAAGCTTTCTTT. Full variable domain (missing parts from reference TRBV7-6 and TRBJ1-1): GAGVSQSPRYKVTKRGQDVALRCDPISGHVSLYWYRQALGQGPEFLTYFNYEAQQDKSGLPNDRFSAERPEGSISTLTIQRTEQRDSAMYRCASSPRDRYSSFITEAFFGQGTRLTVV.

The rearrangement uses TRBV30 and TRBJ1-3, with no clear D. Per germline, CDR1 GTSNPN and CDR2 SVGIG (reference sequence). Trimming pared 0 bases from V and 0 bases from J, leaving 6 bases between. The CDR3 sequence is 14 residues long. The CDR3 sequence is CAWSVDLSGNTIYF. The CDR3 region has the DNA TGTGCCTGGAGTGTAGACCTCTCTGGAAACACCATATATTTT.

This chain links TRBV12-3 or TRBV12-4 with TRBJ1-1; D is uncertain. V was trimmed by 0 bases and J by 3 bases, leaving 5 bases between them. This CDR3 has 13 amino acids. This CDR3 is CASSLAGYTEAFF. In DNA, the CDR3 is TGTGCCAGCAGTTTAGCGGGGTACACTGAAGCTTTCTTT.

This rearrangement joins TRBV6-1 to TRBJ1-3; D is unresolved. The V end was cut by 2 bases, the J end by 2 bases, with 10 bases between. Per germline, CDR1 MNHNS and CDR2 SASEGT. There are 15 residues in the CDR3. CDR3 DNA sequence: TGTGCCAGCAGTGAACGCGGGGAGGCTGGAAACACCATATATTTT. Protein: CASSERGEAGNTIYF.

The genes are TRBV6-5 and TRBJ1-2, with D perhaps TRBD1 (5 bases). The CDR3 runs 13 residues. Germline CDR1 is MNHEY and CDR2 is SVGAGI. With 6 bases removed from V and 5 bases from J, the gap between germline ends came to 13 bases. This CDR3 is CASRATAEYGYTF. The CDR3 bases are TGTGCCAGCAGAGCGACAGCCGAGTATGGCTACACCTTC.

The CDR3 DNA follows: TGTGCCAGCAGTGATCCCTCGGGACAGGGCACCTACGAGCAGTACTTC. It yields the protein CASSDPSGQGTYEQYF. The V and J genes are TRBV25-1 and TRBJ2-7; 9 nucleotides match TRBD1. From germline, CDR1 is MGHDK and CDR2 SYGVNS. The CDR3 is 16 residues long. The junction had 8 bases not matched to a gene; V was cut back by 3 bases and J by 2 bases.

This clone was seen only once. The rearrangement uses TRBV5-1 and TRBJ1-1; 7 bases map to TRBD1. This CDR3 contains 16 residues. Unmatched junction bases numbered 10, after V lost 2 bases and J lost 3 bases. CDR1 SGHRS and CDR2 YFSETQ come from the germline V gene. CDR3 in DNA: TGCGCCAGCAGCTTAATCCCTCAGGGGGTGGACACTGAAGCTTTCTTT. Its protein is CASSLIPQGVDTEAFF.

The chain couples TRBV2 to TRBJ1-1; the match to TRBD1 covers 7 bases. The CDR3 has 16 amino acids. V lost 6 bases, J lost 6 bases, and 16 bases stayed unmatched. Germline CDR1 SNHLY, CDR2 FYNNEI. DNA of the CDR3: TGTGCCAGCAGGACCTCGGGACAGCAAACTCCCGCTGAAGCTTTCTTT. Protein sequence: CASRTSGQQTPAEAFF.

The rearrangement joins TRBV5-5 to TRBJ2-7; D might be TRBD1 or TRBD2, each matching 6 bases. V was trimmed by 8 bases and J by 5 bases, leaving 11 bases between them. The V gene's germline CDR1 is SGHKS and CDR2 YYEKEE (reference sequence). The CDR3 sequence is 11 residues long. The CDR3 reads CASGGRNEQYF. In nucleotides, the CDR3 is TGTGCCAGTGGGGGGCGGAACGAGCAGTACTTC.

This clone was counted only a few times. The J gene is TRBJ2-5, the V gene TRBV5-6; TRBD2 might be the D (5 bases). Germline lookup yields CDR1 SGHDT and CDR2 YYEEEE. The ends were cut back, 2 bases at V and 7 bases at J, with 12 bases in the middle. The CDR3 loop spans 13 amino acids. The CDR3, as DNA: TGTGCCAGCAGCTTACGGGATTCGGGGACCCAGTACTTC. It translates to CASSLRDSGTQYF.

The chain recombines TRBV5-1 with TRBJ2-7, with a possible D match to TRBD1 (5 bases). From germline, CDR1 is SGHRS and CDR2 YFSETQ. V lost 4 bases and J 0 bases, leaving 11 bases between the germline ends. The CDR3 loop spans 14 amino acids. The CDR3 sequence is CASSRQGSSYEQYF. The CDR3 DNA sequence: TGCGCCAGCAGCCGTCAGGGAAGCTCCTACGAGCAGTACTTC.

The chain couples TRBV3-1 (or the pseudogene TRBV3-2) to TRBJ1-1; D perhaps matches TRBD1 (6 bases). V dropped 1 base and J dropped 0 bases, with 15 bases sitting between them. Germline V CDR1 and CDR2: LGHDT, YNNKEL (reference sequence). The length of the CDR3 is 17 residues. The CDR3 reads CASSQAFRAGVNTEAFF. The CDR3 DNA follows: TGTGCCAGCAGCCAAGCGTTCAGGGCAGGGGTGAACACTGAAGCTTTCTTT.

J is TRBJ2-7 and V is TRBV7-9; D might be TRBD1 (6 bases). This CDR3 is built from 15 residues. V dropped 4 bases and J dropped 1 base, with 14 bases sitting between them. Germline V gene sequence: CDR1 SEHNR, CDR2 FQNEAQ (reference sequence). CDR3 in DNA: TGTGCCAGCAGCTCGCGACAGGACCCATCCTACGAGCAGTACTTC. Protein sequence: CASSSRQDPSYEQYF.

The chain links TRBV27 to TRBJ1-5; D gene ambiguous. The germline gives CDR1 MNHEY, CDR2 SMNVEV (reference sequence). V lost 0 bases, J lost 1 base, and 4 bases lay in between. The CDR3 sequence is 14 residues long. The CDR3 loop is CASSLSRSNQPQHF. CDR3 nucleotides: TGTGCCAGCAGTTTATCCAGGAGCAATCAGCCCCAGCATTTT.

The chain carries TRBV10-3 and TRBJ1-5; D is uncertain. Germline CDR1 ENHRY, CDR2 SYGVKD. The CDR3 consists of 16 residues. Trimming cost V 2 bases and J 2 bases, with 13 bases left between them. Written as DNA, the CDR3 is TGTGCCATCAGTGAGCCCTCCCGTAGTCGCAATCAGCCCCAGCATTTT. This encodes CAISEPSRSRNQPQHF.

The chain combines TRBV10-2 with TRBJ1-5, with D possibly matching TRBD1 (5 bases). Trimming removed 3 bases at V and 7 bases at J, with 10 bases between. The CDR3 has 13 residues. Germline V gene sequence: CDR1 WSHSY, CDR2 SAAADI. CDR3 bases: TGCGCCAGCAGTGAAGGGACGGGACAGCCCCAGCATTTT. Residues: CASSEGTGQPQHF.

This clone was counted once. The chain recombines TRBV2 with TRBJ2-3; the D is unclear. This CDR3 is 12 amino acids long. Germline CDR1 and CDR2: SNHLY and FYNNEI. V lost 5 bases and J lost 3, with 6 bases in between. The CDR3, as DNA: TGTGCCAGCAGTAAACATACAGATACGCAGTATTTT. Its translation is CASSKHTDTQYF.

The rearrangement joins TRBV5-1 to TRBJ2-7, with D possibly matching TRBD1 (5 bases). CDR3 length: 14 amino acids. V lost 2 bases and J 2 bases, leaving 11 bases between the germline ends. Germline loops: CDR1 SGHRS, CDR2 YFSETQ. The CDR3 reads CASSLAGIPYEQYF. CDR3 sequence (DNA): TGCGCCAGCAGCTTAGCAGGGATCCCCTACGAGCAGTACTTC.

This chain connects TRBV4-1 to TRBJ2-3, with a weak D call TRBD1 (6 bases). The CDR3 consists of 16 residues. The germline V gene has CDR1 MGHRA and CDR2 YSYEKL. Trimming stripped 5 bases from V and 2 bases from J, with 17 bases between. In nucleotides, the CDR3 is TGCGCCAGCAGCTGGAACCTAGGGGGAGTCACAGATACGCAGTATTTT. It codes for CASSWNLGGVTDTQYF.

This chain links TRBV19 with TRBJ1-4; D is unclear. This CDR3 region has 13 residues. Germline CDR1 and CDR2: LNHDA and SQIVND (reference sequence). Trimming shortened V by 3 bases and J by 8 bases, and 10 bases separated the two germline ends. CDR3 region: CASSINGGEKLFF. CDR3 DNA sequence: TGTGCCAGTAGTATTAATGGCGGGGAAAAACTGTTTTTT.